Described below is a single TCR beta chain sequence and its context. The same CDR3 arises from other DNA sequences in this sample as well. The length of the CDR3 is 11 residues. V was pared by 1 base and J by 3 bases, with 4 bases between. CDR1 and CDR2 from the germline V gene are DFQATT and SNEGSKA (reference sequence). Time point in this sample: blood 4 weeks post-SBRT, at nephrectomy. Regarding treatment: 15 Gy SBRT to primary tumor, nephrectomy 4 weeks later. This sample is part of a study of radiation and T cells in renal cell carcinoma. Clones were read by immunoSEQ multiplex PCR, and TCRdb kept only the in-frame ones, dropping some. The profile shows around 99,000 clones, 80% to 90% of them singletons.

V is TRBV20-1 and J is TRBJ2-7, with unresolved D. The TCR sequence derives from a man between 60 and 75 years old with renal cell carcinoma. The sample here was blood, taken from a patient whose treatment included radiotherapy and nephrectomy. CDR3: CSARGGYEQYF. Here the CDR3 DNA reads TGCAGTGCTAGAGGTGGCTACGAGCAGTACTTC.